The rows below give T cell receptor beta chains drawn from one sample of a study of blood T cell repertoires in COVID-19. The protocol was immunoSEQ multiplex PCR, while the TCRdb copy is restricted to in-frame clones and leaves out a portion. The repertoire holds about 200,000 clones, about 88% seen once, with around 17% in the top ten. Sequenced input: peripheral blood. These TCRs come from a man aged 50-59 years with COVID-19, enrolled during active disease. CDR3s include the opening cysteine and the closing phenylalanine or tryptophan. The D gene is left open where the match is weak. A row's size may be missing; if present it is once, few, many or a size class.

>TRBJ2-7|.|TRBV28|.
CASLAVGYEQYF
TGTGCCAGCTTAGCGGTAGGCTACGAGCAGTACTTC
>TRBJ2-7|.|TRBV6-5|.
CASVRISPYEQYF
TGTGCCAGTGTTCGAATTAGTCCCTACGAGCAGTACTTC
>TRBJ1-1|once|TRBV6-1|.
CASSELQGIAEAFF
TGTGCCAGCAGTGAATTGCAGGGGATCGCTGAAGCTTTCTTT
>TRBJ1-1|once|TRBV27|.
CASSHTPDTNTEAFF
TGTGCCAGCAGTCACACCCCGGACACGAACACTGAAGCTTTCTTT
>TRBJ2-7|.|TRBV4-2|TRBD1
CASNQDRGPYEQYF
TGTGCCAGCAACCAAGACAGGGGGCCATACGAGCAGTACTTC
>TRBJ1-6|.|TRBV7-2|.
CASSLEGGRDSPLHF
TGTGCCAGCAGCCTCGAAGGGGGTCGGGATTCACCCCTCCACTTT
>TRBJ2-3|.|TRBV24-1|.
CATSGRGTDTQYF
TGTGCCACCAGTGGTAGAGGCACAGATACGCAGTATTTT
>TRBJ1-2|.|TRBV25-1|TRBD1
CASRGTPGQNNYGYTF
TGTGCCAGCAGAGGGACTCCGGGACAGAATAACTATGGCTACACCTTC
>TRBJ1-2|.|TRBV19|TRBD1
CASLGQGERFNTF
TGTGCCAGCCTAGGACAGGGGGAGCGTTTCAACACCTTC
>TRBJ2-3|.|TRBV10-3|TRBD1
CAISGGQGGTDTQYF
TGTGCCATCAGCGGGGGACAGGGAGGCACAGATACGCAGTATTTT
>TRBJ2-1|.|TRBV11-3|TRBD1
CASSSGTAQQFF
TGTGCCAGCAGCTCCGGGACAGCTCAGCAGTTCTTC
>TRBJ1-2|few|TRBV10-3|TRBD1
CANSQGAANYGYTF
TGTGCCAACTCACAGGGGGCAGCTAACTATGGCTACACCTTC
>TRBJ2-2|.|TRBV24-1|TRBD1
CATSGTGGNTGELFF
TGTGCCACCAGCGGGACAGGGGGCAACACCGGGGAGCTGTTTTTT
>TRBJ1-3|.|TRBV5-1|TRBD1
CASSPGTGGSGNTIYF
TGCGCCAGCAGCCCAGGGACAGGGGGCTCTGGAAACACCATATATTTT
>TRBJ2-1|.|TRBV20-1|.
CSALRSHEQFF
TGCAGTGCCCTCAGGTCCCATGAGCAGTTCTTC
>TRBJ2-1|.|TRBV7-8|TRBD1
CASSLVRDRVYNEQFF
TGTGCCAGCAGCCTTGTCCGAGACAGGGTTTACAATGAGCAGTTCTTC
>TRBJ2-7|.|TRBV5-1|.
CASSRDGDEQYF
TGCGCCAGCAGCCGGGATGGGGACGAGCAGTACTTC
>TRBJ2-4|.|TRBV14|.
CASSQDHRNIQYF
TGTGCCAGCAGCCAAGATCACAGAAACATTCAGTACTTC
>TRBJ2-3|.|TRBV7-9|.
CASSSIGFGGVPDTQYF
TGTGCCAGCAGCTCCATAGGGTTCGGGGGAGTCCCGGATACGCAGTATTTT
>TRBJ2-1|.|TRBV6-2/TRBV6-3|.
CASSYFSGYSYNEQFF
TGTGCCAGCAGTTACTTCAGCGGTTACTCCTACAATGAGCAGTTCTTC
>TRBJ1-2|.|TRBV19|.
CASIDTTRVLWGYTF
TGTGCCAGTATTGACACAACCCGAGTCCTCTGGGGCTACACCTTC
>TRBJ1-6|.|TRBV7-9|.
CASSTGSPESSPLHF
TGTGCCAGCAGTACGGGGAGCCCAGAGAGTTCACCCCTCCACTTT
>TRBJ2-3|.|TRBV5-4|.
CASNPGSGTDTQYF
TGTGCCAGCAACCCAGGGTCTGGCACAGATACGCAGTATTTT
>TRBJ1-5|once|TRBV5-1|.
CASSPQSGIGQPQHF
TGCGCCAGCAGCCCCCAATCGGGGATCGGTCAGCCCCAGCATTTT
>TRBJ2-3|few|TRBV7-2|TRBD2
CASSRGLVDTDTQYF
TGTGCCAGCAGCCGCGGACTAGTGGACACAGATACGCAGTATTTT
>TRBJ2-3|.|TRBV7-2|.
CASSLVAKNTDTQYF
TGTGCCAGCAGCTTAGTAGCTAAAAACACAGATACGCAGTATTTT
>TRBJ1-1|.|TRBV9|.
CASSVDGRPNTEAFF
TGTGCCAGCAGCGTAGATGGGAGGCCGAACACTGAAGCTTTCTTT
>TRBJ2-1|.|TRBV7-9|.
CASSSKDSTYNEQFF
TGTGCCAGCAGCAGTAAAGACAGCACCTACAATGAGCAGTTCTTC
>TRBJ1-1|.|TRBV19|.
CASSIDTTALNTEAFF
TGTGCCAGTAGTATAGATACGACAGCACTTAACACTGAAGCTTTCTTT
>TRBJ2-2|.|TRBV27|.
CASKARNTGELFF
TGTGCCAGCAAAGCTCGTAACACCGGGGAGCTGTTTTTT
>TRBJ2-1|.|TRBV5-5|TRBD2
CASSSADGRAYNEQFF
TGTGCCAGCAGCTCCGCGGACGGGAGGGCCTACAATGAGCAGTTCTTC
>TRBJ2-7|.|TRBV19|TRBD1
CASSIETGQAGEQYF
TGTGCCAGTAGTATAGAAACGGGACAGGCGGGGGAGCAGTACTTC
>TRBJ1-2|.|TRBV18|.
CASSPRSSGGDKGYTF
TGTGCCAGCTCACCACGATCGAGTGGGGGCGACAAGGGCTACACCTTC
>TRBJ2-3|.|TRBV6-2/TRBV6-3|TRBD2
CASSTGTSGELTDTQYF
TGTGCCAGCAGCACCGGGACTAGCGGAGAGTTGACAGATACGCAGTATTTT
>TRBJ2-5|.|TRBV2|.
CASSESRTQETQYF
TGTGCCAGCAGTGAAAGTCGGACACAAGAGACCCAGTACTTC
>TRBJ1-2|.|TRBV6-5|.
CASSYLGGKSNYGYTF
TGTGCCAGCAGTTATCTCGGGGGGAAAAGTAACTATGGCTACACCTTC
>TRBJ2-1|.|TRBV6-5|.
CATTQVPGDNEQFF
TGTGCCACCACCCAGGTCCCCGGGGACAATGAGCAGTTCTTC
>TRBJ1-1|.|TRBV10-3|TRBD1
CAISEVRGAGNTEAFF
TGTGCCATCAGTGAAGTCAGGGGGGCGGGGAACACTGAAGCTTTCTTT
>TRBJ1-5|.|TRBV19|.
CASSIPGISNQPQHF
TGTGCCAGTAGCATCCCCGGGATTAGCAATCAGCCCCAGCATTTT
>TRBJ2-4|once|TRBV11-3|TRBD2
CASSPGGGSDIQYF
TGTGCCAGCAGTCCCGGGGGGGGTTCGGACATTCAGTACTTC
>TRBJ2-1|.|TRBV10-3|.
CAISHRDTPAFF
TGTGCCATCAGTCATAGGGACACCCCCGCGTTCTTC
>TRBJ2-5|.|TRBV2|.
CASRPSGASETQYF
TGTGCCAGCAGGCCCAGCGGAGCTTCGGAGACCCAGTACTTC
>TRBJ2-5|.|TRBV5-1|TRBD1
CASSLSGTVLETQYF
TGCGCCAGCAGCTTGTCTGGGACAGTCCTTGAGACCCAGTACTTC
>TRBJ2-5|.|TRBV5-1|TRBD2
CASSDTSGGTQYF
TGCGCCAGCAGTGACACGTCGGGGGGGACCCAGTACTTC
>TRBJ2-1|.|TRBV7-3|TRBD1
CASSSRDRRKDEQFF
TGTGCCAGCAGCTCCAGGGACAGACGTAAGGATGAGCAGTTCTTC
>TRBJ2-3|.|TRBV27|.
CASSFPSSPDTQYF
TGTGCCAGCAGTTTTCCCTCCTCCCCAGATACGCAGTATTTT
>TRBJ2-7|once|TRBV4-2|.
CASSQGLGGRAGEQYF
TGTGCCAGCAGCCAAGGCCTGGGCGGCAGGGCTGGGGAGCAGTACTTC
>TRBJ1-2|once|TRBV5-1|TRBD1
CASSLSGTGGYGYTF
TGCGCCAGCAGCTTATCCGGGACAGGGGGCTATGGCTACACCTTC
>TRBJ2-6|.|TRBV5-1|TRBD1
CASSEGQGSPSGANVLTF
TGCGCCAGCAGCGAGGGACAGGGTAGCCCCTCTGGGGCCAACGTCCTGACTTTC
>TRBJ2-7|.|TRBV7-9|TRBD2
CASSFGGRASEQYF
TGTGCCAGCAGCTTCGGAGGGAGGGCCAGCGAGCAGTACTTC
>TRBJ2-2|.|TRBV7-8|.
CASSLQRLVKAGELFF
TGTGCCAGCAGTCTCCAAAGACTAGTTAAGGCCGGGGAGCTGTTTTTT